The rows below give T cell receptor beta chains drawn from one sample of a study of blood T cell repertoires in COVID-19. Only in-frame clones appear in the TCRdb table, and some are missing; sequencing was by immunoSEQ multiplex PCR. The sample contains tens of thousands of clones, about 86% of which appear only once. The source material was peripheral blood. These receptors were collected from a woman aged 60 to 75 with acute or convalescent COVID-19. CDR3s include the opening cysteine and the closing phenylalanine or tryptophan. The D gene is left open where the match is weak. A clone size is listed for some rows: how often the clone was seen (once, few, many), or a class if it is expanded.

V gene,J gene,D gene,clone size,CDR3 protein,CDR3 DNA
TRBV28,TRBJ1-4,TRBD1,.,CAMGQIEKLFF,TGTGCCATGGGACAGATCGAAAAACTGTTTTTT
TRBV27,TRBJ1-6,.,once,CASSPSLTPPLHF,TGTGCCAGCAGTCCCTCCCTTACACCACCCCTCCACTTT
TRBV2,TRBJ1-6,.,.,CASSAGYNSPLHF,TGTGCCAGCAGTGCGGGCTATAATTCACCCCTCCACTTT
TRBV24-1,TRBJ2-5,.,.,CATSLAGAGETQYF,TGTGCCACCAGTCTTGCGGGGGCTGGGGAGACCCAGTACTTC
TRBV14,TRBJ1-3,.,.,CASSQERVSGNTIYF,TGTGCCAGCAGCCAAGAGAGGGTCTCTGGAAACACCATATATTTT
TRBV5-1,TRBJ1-2,TRBD1,.,CASSSQGYGYTF,TGCGCCAGCAGCTCACAGGGGTATGGCTACACCTTC
TRBV29-1,TRBJ1-1,.,.,CSARELNTEAFF,TGCAGCGCAAGGGAGTTGAACACTGAAGCTTTCTTT
TRBV6-5,TRBJ1-2,.,.,CASSYSGPQPNYGYTF,TGTGCCAGCAGTTACTCCGGCCCACAGCCTAACTATGGCTACACCTTC
TRBV9,TRBJ2-1,TRBD2,.,CASSVSGGRYNEQFF,TGTGCCAGCAGCGTAAGCGGGGGGCGGTACAATGAGCAGTTCTTC
TRBV18,TRBJ1-3,.,.,CASSPPGGPSSGNTIYF,TGTGCCAGCTCACCACCTGGGGGCCCCAGCTCTGGAAACACCATATATTTT
TRBV11-2,TRBJ2-7,TRBD1,.,CASSRRGTGNYEQYF,TGTGCCAGCAGCCGCAGGGGGACAGGGAACTACGAGCAGTACTTC
TRBV3-1/TRBV3-2,TRBJ2-5,TRBD2,once,CASSQAGLASGPRGAQYF,TGTGCCAGCAGCCAAGCAGGGTTGGCTAGCGGACCCCGGGGGGCCCAGTACTTC
TRBV29-1,TRBJ2-1,TRBD1,.,CSGTGGTNEQFF,TGCAGCGGGACAGGGGGGACCAATGAGCAGTTCTTC
TRBV14,TRBJ2-3,TRBD1,.,CASSQESTGLDTQYF,TGTGCCAGCAGCCAAGAGTCGACAGGGCTAGATACGCAGTATTTT
TRBV2,TRBJ1-1,.,.,CASLYLWNTEAFF,TGTGCCAGCTTATATTTGTGGAACACTGAAGCTTTCTTT
TRBV24-1,TRBJ2-3,.,.,CATSDVGGGTDTQYF,TGTGCCACCAGTGACGTGGGAGGTGGCACAGATACGCAGTATTTT
TRBV9,TRBJ2-5,TRBD2,once,CASSVGPSGGETQYF,TGTGCCAGCAGCGTAGGTCCTAGCGGGGGTGAGACCCAGTACTTC
TRBV6-1,TRBJ1-5,TRBD1,few,CASSDHRGMYQPQHF,TGTGCCAGCAGTGACCACAGGGGAATGTATCAGCCCCAGCATTTT
TRBV19,TRBJ2-5,TRBD2,.,CASSTGGTGFQETQYF,TGTGCCAGTAGTACCGGGGGGACCGGTTTCCAAGAGACCCAGTACTTC
TRBV11-2,TRBJ2-3,.,.,CASSLRQSTDTQYF,TGTGCCAGCAGCCTCCGACAGAGCACAGATACGCAGTATTTT
TRBV7-3,TRBJ1-6,.,.,CASSRDSSYNSPLHF,TGTGCCAGCAGCCGTGACAGCTCCTATAATTCACCCCTCCACTTT
TRBV7-9,TRBJ2-2,TRBD2,.,CASSLRLAGGLSGELFF,TGTGCCAGCAGCTTACGACTAGCGGGAGGGCTAAGCGGGGAGCTGTTTTTT
TRBV7-8,TRBJ2-7,TRBD1,.,CASSLGDSYEQYF,TGTGCCAGCAGCTTAGGGGACAGCTACGAGCAGTACTTC
TRBV28,TRBJ1-5,TRBD1,.,CASSFYVRGLVGQPQHF,TGTGCCAGCAGTTTTTATGTTAGGGGGCTGGTAGGTCAGCCCCAGCATTTT
TRBV4-1,TRBJ2-4,.,once,CASSLEPGVLAKNIQYF,TGCGCCAGCAGCCTCGAACCCGGGGTATTAGCCAAAAACATTCAGTACTTC
TRBV5-4,TRBJ2-7,TRBD1,.,CASSSRDRVFSEQYF,TGTGCCAGCAGCTCCCGGGACAGGGTTTTTAGCGAGCAGTACTTC
TRBV6-1,TRBJ2-5,.,.,CASSSGETQYF,TGTGCCAGCAGTTCAGGAGAGACCCAGTACTTC
TRBV30,TRBJ2-2,TRBD1,once,CAWRQTGQGSPGELFF,TGTGCCTGGAGGCAAACTGGACAGGGTAGCCCCGGGGAGCTGTTTTTT
TRBV28,TRBJ2-1,TRBD2,.,CASSSLAGGHVEQFF,TGTGCCAGCAGTTCTCTGGCGGGAGGGCACGTTGAGCAGTTCTTC
TRBV7-2,TRBJ2-2,TRBD2,.,CASSFLAGGILNTGELFF,TGTGCCAGCAGCTTCCTAGCGGGGGGAATACTCAACACCGGGGAGCTGTTTTTT
TRBV29-1,TRBJ2-1,.,.,CSVDALGINEQFF,TGCAGCGTTGATGCACTAGGGATCAATGAGCAGTTCTTC
TRBV7-8,TRBJ2-1,TRBD2,.,CASSPLAGGPNEQFF,TGTGCCAGCAGCCCACTGGCGGGGGGGCCGAATGAGCAGTTCTTC
TRBV7-2,TRBJ1-1,.,.,CASSVGRNTEAFF,TGTGCCAGCAGCGTCGGGAGGAACACTGAAGCTTTCTTT
TRBV24-1,TRBJ1-3,TRBD1,once,CATSDSRTGEVSGNTIYF,TGTGCCACCAGTGATTCGCGGACAGGGGAAGTTTCTGGAAACACCATATATTTT
TRBV10-3,TRBJ1-5,TRBD1,.,CATRTGGDLYQPQHF,TGTGCCACCAGGACAGGGGGCGATCTCTATCAGCCCCAGCATTTT
TRBV29-1,TRBJ2-7,TRBD2,.,CSCQLAGEPYEQYF,TGCAGCTGTCAGCTAGCGGGGGAACCCTACGAGCAGTACTTC
TRBV24-1,TRBJ1-1,.,.,CATSGGGSHTEAFF,TGTGCCACCAGTGGTGGGGGCTCTCACACTGAAGCTTTCTTT
TRBV29-1,TRBJ1-4,.,.,CSVGGGHFGSEKLFF,TGCAGCGTTGGAGGGGGACATTTCGGGTCGGAAAAACTGTTTTTT
TRBV24-1,TRBJ2-7,.,.,CATSGYNGEQYF,TGTGCCACCTCAGGGTATAACGGCGAGCAGTACTTC
TRBV4-1,TRBJ2-5,TRBD1,.,CASSQDRTGTMVRAQYF,TGCGCCAGCAGCCAAGATAGGACAGGAACTATGGTTAGGGCCCAGTACTTC
TRBV28,TRBJ1-2,TRBD1,.,CASSHGTGAYGYTF,TGTGCCAGCAGCCACGGGACAGGGGCCTATGGCTACACCTTC